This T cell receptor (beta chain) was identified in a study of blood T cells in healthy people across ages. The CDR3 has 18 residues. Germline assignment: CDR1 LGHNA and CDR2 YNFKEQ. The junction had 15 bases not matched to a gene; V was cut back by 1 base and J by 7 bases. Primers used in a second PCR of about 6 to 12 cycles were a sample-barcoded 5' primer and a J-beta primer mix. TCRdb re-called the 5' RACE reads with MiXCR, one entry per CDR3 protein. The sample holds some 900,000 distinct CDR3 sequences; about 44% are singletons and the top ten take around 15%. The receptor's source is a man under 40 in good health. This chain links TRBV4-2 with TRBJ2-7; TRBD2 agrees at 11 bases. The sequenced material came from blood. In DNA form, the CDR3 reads TGTGCCAGCAGCCAAGCTAGCGGGGGGATGAGCTCCTACAATGAGCAGTACTTC. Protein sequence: CASSQASGGMSSYNEQYF.